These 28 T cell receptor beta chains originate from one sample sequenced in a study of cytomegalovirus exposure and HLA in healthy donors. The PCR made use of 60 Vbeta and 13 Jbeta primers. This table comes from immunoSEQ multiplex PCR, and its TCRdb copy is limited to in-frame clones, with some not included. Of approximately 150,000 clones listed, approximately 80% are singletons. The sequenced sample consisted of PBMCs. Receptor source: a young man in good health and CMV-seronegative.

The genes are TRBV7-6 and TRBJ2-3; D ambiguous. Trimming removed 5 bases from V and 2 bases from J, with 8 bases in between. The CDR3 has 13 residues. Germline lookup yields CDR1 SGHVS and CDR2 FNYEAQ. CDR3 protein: CASSPAVTDTQYF. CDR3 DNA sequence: TGTGCCAGCAGCCCCGCAGTCACAGATACGCAGTATTTT.

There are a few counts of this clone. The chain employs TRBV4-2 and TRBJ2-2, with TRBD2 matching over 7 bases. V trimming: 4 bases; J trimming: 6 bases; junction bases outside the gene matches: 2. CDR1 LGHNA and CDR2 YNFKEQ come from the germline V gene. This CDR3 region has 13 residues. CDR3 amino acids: CASSPGGPGELFF. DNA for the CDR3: TGTGCCAGCAGCCCGGGAGGTCCCGGGGAGCTGTTTTTT.

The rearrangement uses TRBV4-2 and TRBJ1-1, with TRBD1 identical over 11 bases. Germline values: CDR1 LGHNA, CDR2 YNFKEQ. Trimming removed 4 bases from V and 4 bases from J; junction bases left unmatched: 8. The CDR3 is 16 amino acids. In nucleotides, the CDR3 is TGTGCCAGCAGCCGGAGGACAGGGGGCGCGAGCACTGAAGCTTTCTTT. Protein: CASSRRTGGASTEAFF.

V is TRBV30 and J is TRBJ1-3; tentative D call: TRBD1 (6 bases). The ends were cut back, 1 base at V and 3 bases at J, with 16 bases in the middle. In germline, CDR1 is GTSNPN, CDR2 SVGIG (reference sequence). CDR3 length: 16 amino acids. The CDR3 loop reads CAWSGPGGGFGNTIYF. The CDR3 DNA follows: TGTGCCTGGAGTGGCCCGGGGGGGGGCTTTGGAAACACCATATATTTT.

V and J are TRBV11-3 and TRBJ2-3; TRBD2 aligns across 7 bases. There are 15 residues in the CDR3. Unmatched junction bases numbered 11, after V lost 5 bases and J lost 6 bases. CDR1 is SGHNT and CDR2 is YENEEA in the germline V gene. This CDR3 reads CASSRTGTKRDTQYF. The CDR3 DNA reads TGTGCCAGCAGCCGGACCGGGACTAAACGGGATACGCAGTATTTT.

CDR3 sequence: CASSTRTGDLKETQYF. The CDR3 nucleotides read TGTGCCAGCAGCACCCGCACAGGGGACCTCAAGGAGACCCAGTACTTC. This sequence joins TRBV11-3 and TRBJ2-5, with TRBD1 identical over 7 bases. The V gene's germline CDR1 is SGHNT and CDR2 YENEEA. The CDR3 has 16 amino acids. V shed 5 bases, J shed 5 bases, and the junction held 14 bases outside the gene matches.

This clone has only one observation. The CDR3 region has the DNA TGTGCCAGCAGCCAAGCTAGCGGGAGGGCCCGCGAGCAGTACTTC. Translated: CASSQASGRAREQYF. This sequence joins TRBV14 and TRBJ2-7; the match to TRBD2 covers 12 bases. CDR1 and CDR2 (germline): SGHDN, FVKESK. This CDR3 comprises 15 residues. Germline trimming cut 1 base from V and 6 bases from J; bases unmatched to any gene: 4.

Here the CDR3 DNA reads TGTGCCAGCAGCTTACTTGACACCGCGTTCAATGAGCAGTTCTTC. Translated, it gives CASSLLDTAFNEQFF. The chain uses TRBV5-8 and TRBJ2-1, with D unresolved. With 2 bases removed from V and 6 bases from J, the gap between germline ends came to 15 bases. CDR1 and CDR2 from the germline V gene are SGHTS and YDEGEE. The CDR3 totals 15 residues. Variable domain in full (rest from reference TRBV5-8 and TRBJ2-1): EAGVTQSPTHLIKTRGQQATLRCSPISGHTSVYWYQQALGLGLQFLLWYDEGEERNRGNFPPRFSGRQFPNYSSELNVNALELEDSALYLCASSLLDTAFNEQFFGPGTRLTVL.

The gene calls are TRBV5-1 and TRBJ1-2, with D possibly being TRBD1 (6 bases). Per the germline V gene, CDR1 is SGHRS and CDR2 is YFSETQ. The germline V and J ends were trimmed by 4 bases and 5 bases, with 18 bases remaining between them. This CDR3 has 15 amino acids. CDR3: CASSAESITGYGYTF. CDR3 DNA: TGCGCCAGCAGCGCTGAAAGTATTACAGGGTATGGCTACACCTTC.

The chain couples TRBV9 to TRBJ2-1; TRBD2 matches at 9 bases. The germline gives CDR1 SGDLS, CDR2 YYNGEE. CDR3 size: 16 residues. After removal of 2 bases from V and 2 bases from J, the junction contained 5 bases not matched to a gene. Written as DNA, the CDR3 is TGTGCCAGCAGCGTGGGGGGGACTAGCCCCTACAATGAGCAGTTCTTC. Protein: CASSVGGTSPYNEQFF. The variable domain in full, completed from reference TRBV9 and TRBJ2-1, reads DSGVTQTPKHLITATGQRVTLRCSPRSGDLSVYWYQQSLDQGLQFLIQYYNGEERAKGNILERFSAQQFPDLHSELNLSSLELGDSALYFCASSVGGTSPYNEQFFGPGTRLTVL.

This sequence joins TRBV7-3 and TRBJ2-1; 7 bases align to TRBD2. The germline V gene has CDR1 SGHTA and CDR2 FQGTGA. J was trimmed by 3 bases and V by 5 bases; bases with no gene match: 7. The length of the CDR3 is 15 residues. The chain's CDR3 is CASSRSGQIYNEQFF. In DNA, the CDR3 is TGTGCCAGCAGCCGTAGCGGGCAAATCTACAATGAGCAGTTCTTC.

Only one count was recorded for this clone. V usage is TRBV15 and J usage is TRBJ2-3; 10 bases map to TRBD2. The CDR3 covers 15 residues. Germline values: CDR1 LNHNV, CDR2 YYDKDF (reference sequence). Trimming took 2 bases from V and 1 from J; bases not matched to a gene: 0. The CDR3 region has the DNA TGTGCCACCAGCAGACTAGCGGGGGGCACAGATACGCAGTATTTT. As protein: CATSRLAGGTDTQYF.

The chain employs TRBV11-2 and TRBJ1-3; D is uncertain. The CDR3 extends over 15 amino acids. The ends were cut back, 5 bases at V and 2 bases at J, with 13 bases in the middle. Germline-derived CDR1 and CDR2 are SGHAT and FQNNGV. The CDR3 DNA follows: TGTGCCAGCAGCGTTCAATTTAACACTGGAAACACCATATATTTT. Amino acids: CASSVQFNTGNTIYF.

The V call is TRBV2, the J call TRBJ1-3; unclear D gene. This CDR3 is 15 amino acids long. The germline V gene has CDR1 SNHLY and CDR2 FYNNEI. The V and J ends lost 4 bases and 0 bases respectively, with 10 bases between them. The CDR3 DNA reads TGTGCCAGCAGTGTACTTTCAATCTCTGGAAACACCATATATTTT. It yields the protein CASSVLSISGNTIYF.

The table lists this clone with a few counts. The CDR3 sequence is CASGPPGVTFGEQFF. For the CDR3, the DNA is TGTGCTAGTGGTCCCCCCGGGGTCACGTTTGGTGAGCAGTTCTTC. The J gene is TRBJ2-1, the V gene TRBV12-5; D may be TRBD2 (5 bases). CDR3 length: 15 amino acids. Trimming pared 5 bases from V and 9 bases from J, leaving 20 bases between. The germline V gene has CDR1 LGHNT and CDR2 FRNRAP.

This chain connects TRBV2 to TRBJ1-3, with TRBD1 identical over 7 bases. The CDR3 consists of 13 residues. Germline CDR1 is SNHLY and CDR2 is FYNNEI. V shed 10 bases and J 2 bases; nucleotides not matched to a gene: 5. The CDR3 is CATRQGAGNTIYF. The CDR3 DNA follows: TGTGCCACCCGACAGGGCGCTGGAAACACCATATATTTT. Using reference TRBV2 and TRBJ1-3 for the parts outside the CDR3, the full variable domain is EPEVTQTPSHQVTQMGQEVILRCVPISNHLYFYWYRQILGQKVEFLVSFYNNEISEKSEIFDDQFSVERPDGSNFTLKIRSTKLEDSAMYFCATRQGAGNTIYFGEGSWLTVV.

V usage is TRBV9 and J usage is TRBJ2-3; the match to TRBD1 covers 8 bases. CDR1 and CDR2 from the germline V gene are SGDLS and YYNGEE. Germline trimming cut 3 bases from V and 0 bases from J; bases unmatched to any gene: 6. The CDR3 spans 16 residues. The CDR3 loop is CASSALDRESTDTQYF. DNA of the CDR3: TGTGCCAGCAGCGCTCTGGACAGGGAAAGCACAGATACGCAGTATTTT.

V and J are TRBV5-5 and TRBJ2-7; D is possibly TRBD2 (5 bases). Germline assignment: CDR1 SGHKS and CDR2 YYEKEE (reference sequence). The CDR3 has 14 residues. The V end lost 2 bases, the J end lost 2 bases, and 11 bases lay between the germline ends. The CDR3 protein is CASSLEWRPYEQYF. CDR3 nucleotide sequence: TGTGCCAGCAGCTTAGAGTGGAGGCCCTACGAGCAGTACTTC.

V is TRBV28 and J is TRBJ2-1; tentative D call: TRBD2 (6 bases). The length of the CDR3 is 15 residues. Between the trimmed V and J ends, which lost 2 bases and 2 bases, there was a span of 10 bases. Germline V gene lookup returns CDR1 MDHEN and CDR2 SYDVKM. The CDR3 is CASSLGGMTYNEQFF. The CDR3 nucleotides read TGTGCCAGCAGTTTAGGCGGGATGACCTACAATGAGCAGTTCTTC.

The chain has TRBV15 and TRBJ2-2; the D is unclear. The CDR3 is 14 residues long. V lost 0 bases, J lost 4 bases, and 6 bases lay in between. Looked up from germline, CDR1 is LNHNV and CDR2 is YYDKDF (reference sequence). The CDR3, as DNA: TGTGCCACCAGCAGAGATAGTATCACCGGGGAGCTGTTTTTT. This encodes CATSRDSITGELFF. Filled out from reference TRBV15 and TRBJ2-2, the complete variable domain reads DAMVIQNPRYQVTQFGKPVTLSCSQTLNHNVMYWYQQKSSQAPKLLFHYYDKDFNNEADTPDNFQSRRPNTSFCFLDIRSPGLGDTAMYLCATSRDSITGELFFGEGSRLTVL.

CDR3 nucleotide sequence: TGTGCCAGCCCCCCGACTAGCGGGGATAGAGATACGCAGTATTTT. Its protein product is CASPPTSGDRDTQYF. The rearrangement uses TRBV28 and TRBJ2-3, with 11 bases lining up with TRBD2. From germline, CDR1 is MDHEN and CDR2 SYDVKM. The V and J ends lost 8 bases and 5 bases, in that order; junction bases with no gene match: 9. CDR3 length equals 15 residues.

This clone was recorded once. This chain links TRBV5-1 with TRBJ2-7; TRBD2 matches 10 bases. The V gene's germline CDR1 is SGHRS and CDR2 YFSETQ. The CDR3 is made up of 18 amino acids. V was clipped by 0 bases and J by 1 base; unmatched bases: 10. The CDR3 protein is CASSLVASGGPNSYEQYF. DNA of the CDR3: TGCGCCAGCAGCTTGGTGGCTAGCGGGGGCCCTAATTCCTACGAGCAGTACTTC.

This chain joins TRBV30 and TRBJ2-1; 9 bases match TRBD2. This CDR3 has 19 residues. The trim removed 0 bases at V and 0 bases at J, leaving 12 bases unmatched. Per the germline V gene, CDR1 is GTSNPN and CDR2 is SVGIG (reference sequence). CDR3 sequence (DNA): TGTGCCTGGAGTGTCCGTGGGTCTAGCGGGATTCCCTCCTACAATGAGCAGTTCTTC. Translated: CAWSVRGSSGIPSYNEQFF.

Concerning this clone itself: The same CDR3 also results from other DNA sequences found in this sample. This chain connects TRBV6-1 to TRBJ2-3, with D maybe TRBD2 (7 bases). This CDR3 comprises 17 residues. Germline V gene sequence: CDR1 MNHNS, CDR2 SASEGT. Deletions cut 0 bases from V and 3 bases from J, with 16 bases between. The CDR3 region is CASSEARGGPSTDTQYF. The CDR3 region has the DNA TGTGCCAGCAGTGAAGCTAGGGGGGGTCCTAGTACAGATACGCAGTATTTT.

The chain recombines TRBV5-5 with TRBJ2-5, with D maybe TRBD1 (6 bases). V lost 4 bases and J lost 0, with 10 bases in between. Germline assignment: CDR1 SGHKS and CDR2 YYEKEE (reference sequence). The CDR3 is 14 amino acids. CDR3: CASSLQGYQETQYF. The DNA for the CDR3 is TGTGCCAGCAGCCTTCAGGGGTACCAAGAGACCCAGTACTTC.

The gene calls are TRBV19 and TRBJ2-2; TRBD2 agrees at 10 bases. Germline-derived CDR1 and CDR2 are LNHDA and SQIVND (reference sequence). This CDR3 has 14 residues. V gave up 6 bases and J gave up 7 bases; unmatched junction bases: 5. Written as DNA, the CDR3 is TGTGCCAGTAGAGGACTAGCGGTAGGCGGGGAGCTGTTTTTT. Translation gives CASRGLAVGGELFF.

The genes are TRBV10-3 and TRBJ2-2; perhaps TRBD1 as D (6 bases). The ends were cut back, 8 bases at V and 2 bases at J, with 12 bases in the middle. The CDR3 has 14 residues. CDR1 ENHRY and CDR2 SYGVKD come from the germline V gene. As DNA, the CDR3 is TGTGCCATCTCGGGACACCACAACACCGGGGAGCTGTTTTTT. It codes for CAISGHHNTGELFF.

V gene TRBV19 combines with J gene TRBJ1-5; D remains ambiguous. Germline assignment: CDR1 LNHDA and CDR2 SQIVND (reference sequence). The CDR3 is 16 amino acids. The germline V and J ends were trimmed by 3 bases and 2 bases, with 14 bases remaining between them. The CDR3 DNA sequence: TGTGCCAGTAGTATCCCTCAGGTCATTGGCAATCAGCCCCAGCATTTT. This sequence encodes CASSIPQVIGNQPQHF.